Listed below are T cell receptor beta chains from one sample, sequenced in a study of OX40 agonist ivuxolimab in advanced cancers. Some clones are missing from TCRdb's copy, which holds only in-frame ones; the method was immunoSEQ multiplex PCR. The data hold roughly 70,000 clones, with approximately 78% observed a single time. This specimen consisted of CD4+ or CD8+ T cells sorted from blood, obtained in a trial of the OX40 agonist ivuxolimab. Receptors were obtained from an adult with an advanced solid tumor such as melanoma, head and neck, liver or kidney cancer. CDR3s include the opening cysteine and the closing phenylalanine or tryptophan. Fields, in order: D gene, J gene, V gene, clone size, CDR3 length, CDR3 protein, CDR3 DNA. D genes are given only for firm matches. The size of a clone is reported for some rows only, either as once, few or many, or as a class for expanded clones.

- | TRBJ2-3 | TRBV4-2 | - | 17 | CASSQRAGGGGQDTQYF | TGTGCCAGCAGCCAAAGGGCCGGGGGTGGTGGGCAAGATACGCAGTATTTT
TRBD2 | TRBJ2-3 | TRBV5-1 | - | 15 | CASSLGAGERDTQYF | TGCGCCAGCAGCTTGGGGGCGGGAGAAAGGGATACGCAGTATTTT
- | TRBJ1-5 | TRBV18 | - | 14 | CASSPLGVNQPQHF | TGTGCCAGCTCACCGCTAGGGGTCAATCAGCCCCAGCATTTT
TRBD1 | TRBJ1-1 | TRBV5-4 | - | 14 | CASSPQGANTEAFF | TGTGCCAGCAGTCCCCAGGGGGCGAACACTGAAGCTTTCTTT
TRBD1 | TRBJ1-3 | TRBV9 | - | 16 | CASSGQGAPSGNTIYF | TGTGCCAGCAGCGGTCAGGGGGCTCCCTCTGGAAACACCATATATTTT
TRBD1 | TRBJ1-5 | TRBV28 | once | 15 | CASSGTGDFRQPQHF | TGTGCCAGCAGTGGGACAGGGGATTTTCGGCAGCCCCAGCATTTT
TRBD1 | TRBJ1-3 | TRBV28 | - | 17 | CASSKVTGVTGGNTIYF | TGTGCCAGCAGCAAGGTTACAGGGGTAACAGGGGGAAACACCATATATTTT
TRBD2 | TRBJ2-7 | TRBV9 | few | 15 | CASSVGSGGPYEQYF | TGTGCCAGCAGCGTAGGTTCGGGAGGGCCTTACGAGCAGTACTTC
- | TRBJ2-5 | TRBV7-7 | - | 14 | CASSPLQGWETQYF | TGTGCTAGCAGCCCATTGCAGGGTTGGGAGACCCAGTACTTC
- | TRBJ2-4 | TRBV6-5 | - | 11 | CASRGAERRYF | TGTGCCAGCAGGGGGGCTGAGCGCCGGTACTTC
TRBD2 | TRBJ2-7 | TRBV5-4 | - | 16 | CASSSGLAGMRNEQYF | TGTGCCAGCAGCTCGGGACTAGCGGGAATGAGGAACGAGCAGTACTTC
- | TRBJ2-3 | TRBV7-2 | - | 17 | CASSLVAVSGVADTQYF | TGTGCCAGCAGCTTAGTCGCGGTTAGCGGTGTCGCAGATACGCAGTATTTT
TRBD2 | TRBJ2-7 | TRBV5-5 | once | 15 | CASSFTSAYSYEQYF | TGTGCCAGCAGCTTCACTAGCGCGTACTCCTACGAGCAGTACTTC
- | TRBJ1-1 | TRBV6-5 | - | 15 | CASSYSNQGRTEAFF | TGTGCCAGCAGTTATTCGAACCAGGGGAGAACTGAAGCTTTCTTT
- | TRBJ2-3 | TRBV27 | - | 15 | CASRTTGRGSDTQYF | TGTGCCAGCCGAACCACCGGTCGGGGATCGGATACGCAGTATTTT
- | TRBJ1-2 | TRBV6-6 | - | 15 | CASSYPGTGNYGYTF | TGTGCCAGCAGTTACCCTGGGACGGGAAACTATGGCTACACCTTC
- | TRBJ2-5 | TRBV28 | - | 14 | CASIGWGIQETQYF | TGTGCCAGCATTGGTTGGGGCATCCAAGAGACCCAGTACTTC
TRBD2 | TRBJ2-1 | TRBV7-8 | - | 19 | CASSSGLAAFISSYNEQFF | TGTGCCAGCAGCAGTGGACTAGCGGCTTTTATTAGCTCCTACAATGAGCAGTTCTTC
- | TRBJ2-1 | TRBV29-1 | once | 12 | CSVGDSDYEQFF | TGCAGCGTCGGGGACTCGGACTACGAGCAGTTCTTC
- | TRBJ1-5 | TRBV19 | - | 14 | CASNSGHSNQPQHF | TGTGCCAGTAATTCTGGGCATAGCAATCAGCCCCAGCATTTT
TRBD2 | TRBJ2-5 | TRBV2 | - | 14 | CASNLAGVQETQYF | TGTGCCAGCAATCTAGCGGGGGTACAAGAGACCCAGTACTTC
TRBD1 | TRBJ1-2 | TRBV29-1 | - | 13 | CSVERGTGGGYTF | TGCAGCGTTGAGCGGGGGACAGGGGGTGGCTACACCTTC
TRBD1 | TRBJ1-1 | TRBV7-9 | once | 17 | CASSLAPWDRGNTEAFF | TGTGCCAGCAGCTTAGCCCCCTGGGACAGGGGGAACACTGAAGCTTTCTTT
TRBD1 | TRBJ2-5 | TRBV18 | - | 15 | CASSFTGTGGETQYF | TGTGCCAGCTCATTTACCGGGACAGGGGGCGAGACCCAGTACTTC
- | TRBJ2-5 | TRBV6-5 | - | 16 | CASSYGTKWPKETQYF | TGTGCCAGCAGTTATGGGACCAAGTGGCCCAAAGAGACCCAGTACTTC
- | TRBJ2-7 | TRBV2 | once | 14 | CASQASGNPYEQYF | TGTGCCAGCCAAGCGAGCGGTAACCCCTACGAGCAGTACTTC
- | TRBJ2-7 | TRBV7-2 | - | 15 | CASSLQSGQGHEQYF | TGTGCCAGCTCCCTCCAGAGCGGGCAGGGCCACGAGCAGTACTTC
- | TRBJ2-5 | TRBV11-2 | - | 14 | CASSGLQGRETQYF | TGTGCCAGCAGCGGTCTTCAGGGTCGAGAGACCCAGTACTTC